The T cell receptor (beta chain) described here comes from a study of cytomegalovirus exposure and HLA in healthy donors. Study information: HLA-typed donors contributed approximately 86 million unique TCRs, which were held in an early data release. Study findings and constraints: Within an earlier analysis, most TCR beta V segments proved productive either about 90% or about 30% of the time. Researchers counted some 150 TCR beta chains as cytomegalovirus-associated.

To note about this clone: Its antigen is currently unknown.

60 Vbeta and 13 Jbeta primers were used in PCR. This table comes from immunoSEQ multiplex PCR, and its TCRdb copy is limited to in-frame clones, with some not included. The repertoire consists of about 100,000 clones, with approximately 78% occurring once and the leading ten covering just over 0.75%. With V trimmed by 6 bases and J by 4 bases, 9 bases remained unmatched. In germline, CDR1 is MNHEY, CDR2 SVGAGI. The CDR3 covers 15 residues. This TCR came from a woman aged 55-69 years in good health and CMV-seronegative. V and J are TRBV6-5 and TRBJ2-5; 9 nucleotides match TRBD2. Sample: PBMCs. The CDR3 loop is CASSRGWRGGETQYF. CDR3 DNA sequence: TGTGCCAGCAGCAGGGGGTGGCGGGGGGGAGAGACCCAGTACTTC.